This T cell receptor beta chain was observed in a study of blood T cell repertoires in COVID-19. Study at large: Nucleic acid was either cDNA or gDNA, and it came from T cells, B-cell-depleted T cells, or PBMCs.

In terms of age and location, participants ranged from roughly 18 to 100 years and lived in about 25 US areas. Cohort 3 donors were reported recovered after two negative PCRs, clearance, or symptom resolution. The protocol was immunoSEQ multiplex PCR, while the TCRdb copy is restricted to in-frame clones and leaves out a portion. The sample has approximately 360,000 clones, under 85% seen once. This TCR was recovered from a woman in her forties or fifties who had recovered from COVID-19. The specimen was PBMCs or T cells enriched from blood (not recorded which).

CDR3 coding DNA: TGTGCCAGCAAACCTCTTTGGACAGGAGGGGCTGAAGCTTTCTTT. Its translation: CASKPLWTGGAEAFF. This chain links TRBV27 with TRBJ1-1; 7 positions match TRBD1. The V gene's germline CDR1 is MNHEY and CDR2 SMNVEV (reference sequence). CDR3 size: 15 residues. J was trimmed by 6 bases and V by 7 bases; bases with no gene match: 14.